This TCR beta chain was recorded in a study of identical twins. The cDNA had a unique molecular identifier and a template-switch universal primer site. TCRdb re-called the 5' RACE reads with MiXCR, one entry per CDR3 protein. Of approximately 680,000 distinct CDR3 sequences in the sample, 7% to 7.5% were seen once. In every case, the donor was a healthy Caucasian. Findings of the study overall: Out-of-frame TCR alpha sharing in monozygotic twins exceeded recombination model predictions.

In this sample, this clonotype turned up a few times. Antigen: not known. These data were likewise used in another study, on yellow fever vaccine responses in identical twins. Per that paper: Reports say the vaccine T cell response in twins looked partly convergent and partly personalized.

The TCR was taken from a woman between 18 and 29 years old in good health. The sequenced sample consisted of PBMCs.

CDR3 DNA: TGTGCCAGCAGTTCGGGACAGCAGTTGATCTCTGGGGCCAACGTCCTGACTTTC. Its translation is CASSSGQQLISGANVLTF. The chain uses TRBV28 and TRBJ2-6; 7 bases fit TRBD1. Germline V lookup: CDR1 MDHEN, CDR2 SYDVKM. The CDR3 loop spans 18 amino acids. The trim removed 4 bases at V and 0 bases at J, leaving 9 bases unmatched.